Listed below are T cell receptor beta chains from one sample, sequenced in a study of T cell responses to AZD1222 COVID-19 vaccine. Method: immunoSEQ multiplex PCR; TCRdb's copy keeps in-frame clones and lacks some. Of approximately 110,000 clones in the sample, roughly 84% are singletons; the top ten hold around 6%. Sequences were derived from peripheral blood, sampled on day 0 of AZD1222 vaccination. The source of these receptors is an adult in good health. CDR3s include the opening cysteine and the closing phenylalanine or tryptophan. Each record gives: CDR3 DNA, CDR3 protein, D gene, J gene, V gene, clone size. A D gene is named only where the DNA matches it firmly. A clone size is listed for some rows: how often the clone was seen (once, few, many), or a class if it is expanded.

TGTGCCAGCAGCCAGGAACACAGGGGTGGCTACACCTTC CASSQEHRGGYTF TRBD1 TRBJ1-2 TRBV4-2 -
TGTGCCACACAATCCGGAAGGACGTGGGGTTCTAAGGGCTATGGCTACACCTTC CATQSGRTWGSKGYGYTF - TRBJ1-2 TRBV28 -
TGTGCCAGCAGCACTACAGGGGGTGAATCACCCCTCCACTTT CASSTTGGESPLHF TRBD1 TRBJ1-6 TRBV6-5 -
TGTGCCAGCAGTCCGCCCGCGTTCGGTGGCTATGGCTACACCTTC CASSPPAFGGYGYTF - TRBJ1-2 TRBV28 -
TGTGCCAGCAGTTTATACGGTTTCGACAGCTCGGGACAGGGTTCTGGTGGCTACACCTTC CASSLYGFDSSGQGSGGYTF TRBD1 TRBJ1-2 TRBV27 -
TGTGCCAGCAGCGCTCGACAGGGTCCCACCGGGGAGCTGTTTTTT CASSARQGPTGELFF TRBD1 TRBJ2-2 TRBV7-2 -
TGTGCCACCAGCAGAGCTTCCGGGACAGGGAGGACCTACGAGCAGTACTTC CATSRASGTGRTYEQYF TRBD1 TRBJ2-7 TRBV15 once
TGTGCCAGCAGTTCGTACCCGGGACAGGGAGCCGGGGAGCTGTTTTTT CASSSYPGQGAGELFF TRBD1 TRBJ2-2 TRBV6-5 -
TGTGCCAGCAGTGAAATAGGCGGGACAGGGGGTGCCGGGGAGCTGTTTTTT CASSEIGGTGGAGELFF TRBD1 TRBJ2-2 TRBV6-1 -
TGCGCCAGCAGCCCAGCAGGACAGCGAGATACGCAGTATTTT CASSPAGQRDTQYF - TRBJ2-3 TRBV5-1 -
TGTGCCAGCAATACAGGGTTGGGACCCCTCCACTTT CASNTGLGPLHF - TRBJ1-6 TRBV25-1 -